The clone carrying this T cell receptor beta chain was seen many times. The antigen remains undetermined. These data originate in a study of T cells after yellow fever vaccination. Study summary: Any fraction with a low cell number was prepared using SMART-Seq v4 Ultra Low Input.

Study conclusions and caveats: A weaker secondary response peaked on day 5, the primary on day 15. Reappearance after the booster was seen for most primary-vaccination clones, at roughly 96% CD4 and less than 90% CD8.

Template-switching 5'RACE yielded the TCR cDNA; a universal primer site and UMIs were added in the process. TCRdb recomputed calls from the 5' RACE reads with MiXCR, one row per CDR3 protein. The repertoire holds over 110,000 distinct CDR3 sequences, around 7.7% seen once, with under 0.85% in the top ten. The CDR3 has 14 amino acids. V was cut by 0 bases and J by 2 bases, with 8 bases left in between. CDR1 and CDR2 (germline): KGHSH, LQKENI. V usage is TRBV18 and J usage is TRBJ2-7, with D hard to call. This specimen consisted of CD4+ T cells sorted from PBMCs, obtained 5 days after the yellow fever booster vaccination. The TCR comes from a man under 40 who received the YFV17D yellow fever vaccine. The CDR3 here is CASSPPSTAYEQYF. The CDR3 DNA follows: TGTGCCAGCTCACCACCTAGTACAGCCTACGAGCAGTACTTC.